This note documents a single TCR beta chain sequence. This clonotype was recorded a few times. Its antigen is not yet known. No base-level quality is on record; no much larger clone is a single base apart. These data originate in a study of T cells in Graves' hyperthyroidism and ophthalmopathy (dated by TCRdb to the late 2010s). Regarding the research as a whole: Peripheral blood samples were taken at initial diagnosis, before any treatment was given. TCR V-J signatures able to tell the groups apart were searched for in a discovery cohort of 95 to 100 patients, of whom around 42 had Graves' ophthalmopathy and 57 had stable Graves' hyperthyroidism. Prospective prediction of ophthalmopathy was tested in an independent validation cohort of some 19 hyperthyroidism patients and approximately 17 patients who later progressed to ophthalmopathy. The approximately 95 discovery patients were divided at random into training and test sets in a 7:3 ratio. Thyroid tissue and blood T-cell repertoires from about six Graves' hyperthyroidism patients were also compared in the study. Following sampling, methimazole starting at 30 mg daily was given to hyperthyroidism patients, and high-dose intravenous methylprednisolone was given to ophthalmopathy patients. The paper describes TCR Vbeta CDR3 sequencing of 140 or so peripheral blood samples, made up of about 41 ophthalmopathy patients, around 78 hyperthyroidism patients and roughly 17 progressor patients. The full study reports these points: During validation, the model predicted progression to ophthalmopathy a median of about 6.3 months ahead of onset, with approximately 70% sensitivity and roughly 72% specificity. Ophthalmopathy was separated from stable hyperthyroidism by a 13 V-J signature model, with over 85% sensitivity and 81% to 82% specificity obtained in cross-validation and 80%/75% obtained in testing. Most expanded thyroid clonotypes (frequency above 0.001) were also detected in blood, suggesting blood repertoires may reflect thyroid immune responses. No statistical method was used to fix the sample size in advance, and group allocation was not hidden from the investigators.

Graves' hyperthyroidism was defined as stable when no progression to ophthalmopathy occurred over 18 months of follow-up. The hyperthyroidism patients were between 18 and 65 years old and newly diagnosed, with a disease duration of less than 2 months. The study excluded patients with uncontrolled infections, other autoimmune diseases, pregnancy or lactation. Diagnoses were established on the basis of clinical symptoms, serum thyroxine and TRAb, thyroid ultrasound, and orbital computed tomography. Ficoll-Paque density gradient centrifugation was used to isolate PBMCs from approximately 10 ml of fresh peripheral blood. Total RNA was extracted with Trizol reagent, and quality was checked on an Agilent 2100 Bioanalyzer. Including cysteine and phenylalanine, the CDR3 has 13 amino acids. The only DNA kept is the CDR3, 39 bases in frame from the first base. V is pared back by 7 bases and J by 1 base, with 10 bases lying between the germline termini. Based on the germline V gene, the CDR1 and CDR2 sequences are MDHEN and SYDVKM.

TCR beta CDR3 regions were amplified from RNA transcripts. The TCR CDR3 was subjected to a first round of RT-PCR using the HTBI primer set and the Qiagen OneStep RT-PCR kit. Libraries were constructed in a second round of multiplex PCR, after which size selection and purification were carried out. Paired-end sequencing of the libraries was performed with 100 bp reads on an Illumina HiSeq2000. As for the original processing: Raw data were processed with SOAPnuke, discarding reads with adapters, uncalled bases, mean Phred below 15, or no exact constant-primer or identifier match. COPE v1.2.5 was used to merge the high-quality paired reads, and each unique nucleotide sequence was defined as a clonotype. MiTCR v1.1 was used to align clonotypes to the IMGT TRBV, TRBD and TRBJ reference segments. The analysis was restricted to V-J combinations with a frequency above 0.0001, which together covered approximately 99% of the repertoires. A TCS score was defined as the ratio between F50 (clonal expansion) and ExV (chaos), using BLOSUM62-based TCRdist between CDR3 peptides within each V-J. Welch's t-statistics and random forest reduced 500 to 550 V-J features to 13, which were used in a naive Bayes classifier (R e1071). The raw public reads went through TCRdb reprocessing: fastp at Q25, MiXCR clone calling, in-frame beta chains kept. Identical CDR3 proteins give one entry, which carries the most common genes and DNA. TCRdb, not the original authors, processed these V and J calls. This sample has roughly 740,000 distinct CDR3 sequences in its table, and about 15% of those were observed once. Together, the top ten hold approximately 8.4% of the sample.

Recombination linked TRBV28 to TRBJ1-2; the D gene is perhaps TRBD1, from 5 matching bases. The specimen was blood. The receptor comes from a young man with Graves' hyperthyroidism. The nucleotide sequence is TGTGCCAGCACCCAGACAGTTAACTATGGCTACACCTTC. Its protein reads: CASTQTVNYGYTF.